These 9 T cell receptor beta chains share one sample of origin, sequenced in a study of blood T cell repertoires in COVID-19. TCRdb's copy holds only in-frame clones and misses some; the assay was immunoSEQ multiplex PCR. The profile shows 95,000 to 120,000 clones, 70% to 90% of them singletons. The sequenced sample consisted of peripheral blood. The receptors originated from a man aged 35 to 55 with acute or convalescent COVID-19.

The chain recombines TRBV5-1 with TRBJ2-3; 10 nucleotides align to TRBD2. The ends lost 7 bases at V and 0 bases at J; junction bases unmatched: 5. Germline lookup yields CDR1 SGHRS and CDR2 YFSETQ. The CDR3 is 15 amino acids. CDR3 region: CASRLAGGSTDTQYF. The DNA of the CDR3 is TGCGCCAGCCGGTTAGCGGGGGGAAGCACAGATACGCAGTATTTT. The whole variable domain, filled in from reference TRBV5-1 and TRBJ2-3, reads KAGVTQTPRYLIKTRGQQVTLSCSPISGHRSVSWYQQTPGQGLQFLFEYFSETQRNKGNFPGRFSGRQFSNSRSEMNVSTLELGDSALYLCASRLAGGSTDTQYFGPGTRLTVL.

The V call is TRBV12-5, the J call TRBJ1-1; D is unresolved. The CDR3 contains 16 residues. Between the trimmed V and J ends, which lost 0 bases and 1 base, there was a span of 12 bases. Germline lookup yields CDR1 LGHNT and CDR2 FRNRAP. CDR3 bases: TGTGCTAGTGGTTTGGTATCGGGTGGTTGGAACACTGAAGCTTTCTTT. It encodes CASGLVSGGWNTEAFF.

DNA of the CDR3: TGTGCCAGCAGCTTAGTAGGGGACTGGGCACAAGAGACCCAGTACTTC. Protein product: CASSLVGDWAQETQYF. The genes are TRBV11-2 and TRBJ2-5; the D gene is possibly TRBD2 (6 bases). This CDR3 contains 16 residues. Germline V gene data show CDR1 as SGHAT and CDR2 as FQNNGV. Trimming cost V 1 base and J 2 bases, with 14 bases left between them.

The chain carries TRBV30 and TRBJ2-5; TRBD2 aligns across 10 bases. The CDR3 contains 19 residues. The J segment lost 1 base and the V segment lost 0 bases, leaving 14 bases of the junction unmatched. Germline V gene lookup returns CDR1 GTSNPN and CDR2 SVGIG (reference sequence). In DNA, the CDR3 is TGTGCCTGGAGTGTAAACCTCCCTCAACTAGCGGGGCTCCAAGAGACCCAGTACTTC. Its protein is CAWSVNLPQLAGLQETQYF.

V usage is TRBV7-8 and J usage is TRBJ2-3, with 15 positions matching TRBD2. The germline V gene encodes CDR1 SGHVS and CDR2 FQNEAQ. This CDR3 comprises 20 residues. Unmatched junction bases numbered 11, after V lost 2 bases and J lost 2 bases. This CDR3 is CASSLKRLGLAGGNTDTQYF. CDR3 in DNA: TGTGCCAGCAGCTTAAAGCGGCTGGGACTAGCGGGGGGAAACACAGATACGCAGTATTTT.

The V gene is TRBV4-3, the J gene TRBJ1-3, with D uncertain. This CDR3 is 18 amino acids long. V lost 0 bases to trimming and J lost 1 base, with 16 bases between them. Germline V gene sequence: CDR1 LGHNA, CDR2 YSLEER. The CDR3 nucleotides read TGCGCCAGCAGCCAAGATCGACTTAAGACGGCTTCTGGAAACACCATATATTTT. Amino acids: CASSQDRLKTASGNTIYF.

On this clone itself: The germline gene is not matched at one end of the junction; a read error may be the cause. The chain recombines TRBV5-1 with TRBJ2-3; 8 bases agree with TRBD1. CDR3 size: 15 residues. Germline CDR1 and CDR2: SGHRS and YFSETQ. CDR3 nucleotide sequence: TGCGCCAGCAGCTCAATTAGGACAGGGACAGTTACGCAGTATTTT. Translation: CASSSIRTGTVTQYF.

The chain has TRBV3-1 (or the pseudogene TRBV3-2) and TRBJ2-3; 8 nucleotides align to TRBD2. CDR3 length: 15 amino acids. CDR1 is LGHDT and CDR2 is YNNKEL in the germline V gene (reference sequence). The V and J ends lost 3 bases and 2 bases, in that order; junction bases with no gene match: 4. CDR3 nucleotides: TGTGCCAGCAGCCATGTGCGGGGGGCCACAGATACGCAGTATTTT. This encodes CASSHVRGATDTQYF.

The chain is built from TRBV5-1 and TRBJ1-1; TRBD1 agrees at 8 bases. The J segment lost 4 bases and the V segment lost 4 bases, leaving 6 bases of the junction unmatched. Germline V gene lookup returns CDR1 SGHRS and CDR2 YFSETQ. The CDR3 extends over 14 amino acids. The CDR3 protein is CASSLGQGSTEAFF. The CDR3 bases are TGCGCCAGCAGCCTCGGACAGGGAAGCACTGAAGCTTTCTTT.